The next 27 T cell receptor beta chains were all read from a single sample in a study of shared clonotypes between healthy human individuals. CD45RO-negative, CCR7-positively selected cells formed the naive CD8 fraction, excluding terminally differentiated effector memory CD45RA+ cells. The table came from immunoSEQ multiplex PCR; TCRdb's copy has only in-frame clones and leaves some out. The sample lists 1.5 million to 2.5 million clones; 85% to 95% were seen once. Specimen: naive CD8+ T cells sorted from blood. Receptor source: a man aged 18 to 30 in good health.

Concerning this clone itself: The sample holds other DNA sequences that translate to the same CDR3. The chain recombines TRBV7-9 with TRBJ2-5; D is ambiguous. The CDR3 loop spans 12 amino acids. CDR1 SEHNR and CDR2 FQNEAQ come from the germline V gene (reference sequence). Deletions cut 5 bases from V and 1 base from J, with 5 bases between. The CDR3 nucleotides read TGTGCCAGCAGCCCTCCCCAAGAGACCCAGTACTTC. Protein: CASSPPQETQYF.

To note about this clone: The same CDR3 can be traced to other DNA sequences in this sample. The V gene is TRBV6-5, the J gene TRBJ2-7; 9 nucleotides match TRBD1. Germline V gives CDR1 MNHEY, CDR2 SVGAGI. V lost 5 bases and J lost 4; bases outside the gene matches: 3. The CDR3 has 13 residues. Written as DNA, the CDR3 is TGTGCCAGCAGTCCTGGGACAGGGTACGAGCAGTACTTC. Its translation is CASSPGTGYEQYF.

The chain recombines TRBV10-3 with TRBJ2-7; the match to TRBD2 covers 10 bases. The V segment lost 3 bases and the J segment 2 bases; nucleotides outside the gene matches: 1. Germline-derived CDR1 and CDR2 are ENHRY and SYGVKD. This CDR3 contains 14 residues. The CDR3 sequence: CAISELAGTYEQYF. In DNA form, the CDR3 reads TGTGCCATCAGTGAACTAGCGGGAACCTACGAGCAGTACTTC.

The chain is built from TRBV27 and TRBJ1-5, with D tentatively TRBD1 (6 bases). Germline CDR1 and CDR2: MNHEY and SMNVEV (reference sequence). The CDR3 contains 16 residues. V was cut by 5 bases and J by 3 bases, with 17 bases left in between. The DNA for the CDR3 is TGTGCCAGCAGTCCCTCCTCAGGGGAATACAATCAGCCCCAGCATTTT. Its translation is CASSPSSGEYNQPQHF.

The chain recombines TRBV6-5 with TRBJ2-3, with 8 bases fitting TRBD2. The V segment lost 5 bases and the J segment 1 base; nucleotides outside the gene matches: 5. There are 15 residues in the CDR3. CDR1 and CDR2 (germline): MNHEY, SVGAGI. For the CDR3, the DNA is TGTGCCAGCAGTCACCAGCGGGGGCGCACAGATACGCAGTATTTT. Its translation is CASSHQRGRTDTQYF.

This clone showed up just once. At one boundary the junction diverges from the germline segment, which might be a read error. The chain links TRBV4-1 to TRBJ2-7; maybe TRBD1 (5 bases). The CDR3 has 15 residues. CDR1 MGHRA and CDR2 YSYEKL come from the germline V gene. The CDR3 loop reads CASSEEIGRAYEQYF. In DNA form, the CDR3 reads TGCGCCAGCAGCGAAGAAATCGGCAGGGCCTACGAGCAGTACTTC.

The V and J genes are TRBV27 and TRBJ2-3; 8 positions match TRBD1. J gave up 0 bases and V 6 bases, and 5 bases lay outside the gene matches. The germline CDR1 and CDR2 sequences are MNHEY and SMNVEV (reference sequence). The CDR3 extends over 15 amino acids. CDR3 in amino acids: CASSDRGDSTDTQYF. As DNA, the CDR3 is TGTGCCAGCAGCGACAGGGGAGATAGCACAGATACGCAGTATTTT.

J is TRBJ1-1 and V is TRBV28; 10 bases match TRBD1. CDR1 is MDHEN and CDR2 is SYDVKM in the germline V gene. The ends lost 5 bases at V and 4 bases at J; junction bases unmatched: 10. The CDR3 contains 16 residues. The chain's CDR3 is CASSEGQGTPFTEAFF. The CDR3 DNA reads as TGTGCCAGCAGTGAGGGACAGGGGACCCCTTTCACTGAAGCTTTCTTT.

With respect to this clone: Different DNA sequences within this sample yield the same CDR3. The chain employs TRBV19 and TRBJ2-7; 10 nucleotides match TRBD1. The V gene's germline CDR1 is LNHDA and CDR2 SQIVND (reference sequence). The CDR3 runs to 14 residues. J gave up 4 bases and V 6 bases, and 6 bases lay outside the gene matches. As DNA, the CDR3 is TGTGCCAGTAGCTCGACAGGGGGCGGTTACGAGCAGTACTTC. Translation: CASSSTGGGYEQYF.

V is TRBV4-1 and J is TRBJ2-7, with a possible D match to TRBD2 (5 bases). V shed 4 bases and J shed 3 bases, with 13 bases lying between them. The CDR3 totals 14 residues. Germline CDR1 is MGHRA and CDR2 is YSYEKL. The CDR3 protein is CASSPSHSGYEQYF. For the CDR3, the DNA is TGCGCCAGCAGCCCGTCCCACAGCGGCTACGAGCAGTACTTC.

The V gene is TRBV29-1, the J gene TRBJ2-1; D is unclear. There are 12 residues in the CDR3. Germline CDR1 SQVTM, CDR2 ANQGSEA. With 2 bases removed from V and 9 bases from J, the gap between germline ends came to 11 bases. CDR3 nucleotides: TGCAGCGTTGAATGTGGGGAAAGTGAGCAGTTCTTC. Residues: CSVECGESEQFF.

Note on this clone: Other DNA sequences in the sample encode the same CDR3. The CDR3 is CASSPDSEAFF. The CDR3 coding sequence is TGTGCCAGCAGCCCCGACAGTGAAGCTTTCTTT. The gene calls are TRBV11-2 and TRBJ1-1, with D tentatively TRBD1 (5 bases). Germline V gene sequence: CDR1 SGHAT, CDR2 FQNNGV. V was pared by 5 bases and J by 7 bases, with 8 bases between. There are 11 residues in the CDR3.

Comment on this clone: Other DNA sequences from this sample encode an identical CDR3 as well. The CDR3 loop reads CASSLGQGDYGYTF. CDR3 DNA: TGTGCCAGCAGTTTGGGACAGGGGGACTATGGCTACACCTTC. V and J are TRBV27 and TRBJ1-2, with 11 positions matching TRBD1. V was clipped by 3 bases and J by 3 bases; unmatched bases: 0. The CDR3 runs to 14 residues. Germline V lookup: CDR1 MNHEY, CDR2 SMNVEV (reference sequence).

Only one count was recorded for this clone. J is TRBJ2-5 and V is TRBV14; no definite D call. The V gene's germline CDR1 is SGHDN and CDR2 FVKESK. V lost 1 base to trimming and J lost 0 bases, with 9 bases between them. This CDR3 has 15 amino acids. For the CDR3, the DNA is TGTGCCAGCAGCCAAGGCTTGGCAAACCAAGAGACCCAGTACTTC. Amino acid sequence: CASSQGLANQETQYF.

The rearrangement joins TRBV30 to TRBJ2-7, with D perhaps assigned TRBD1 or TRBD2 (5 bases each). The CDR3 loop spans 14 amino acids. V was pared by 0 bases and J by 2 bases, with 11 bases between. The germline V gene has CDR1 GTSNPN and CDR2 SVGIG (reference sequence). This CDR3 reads CAWSVQLGAYEQYF. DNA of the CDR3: TGTGCCTGGAGTGTACAACTAGGGGCCTACGAGCAGTACTTC. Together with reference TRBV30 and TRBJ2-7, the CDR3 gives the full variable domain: SQTIHQWPATLVQPVGSPLSLECTVEGTSNPNLYWYRQAAGRGLQLLFYSVGIGQISSEVPQNLSASRPQDRQFILSSKKLLLSDSGFYLCAWSVQLGAYEQYFGPGTRLTVT.

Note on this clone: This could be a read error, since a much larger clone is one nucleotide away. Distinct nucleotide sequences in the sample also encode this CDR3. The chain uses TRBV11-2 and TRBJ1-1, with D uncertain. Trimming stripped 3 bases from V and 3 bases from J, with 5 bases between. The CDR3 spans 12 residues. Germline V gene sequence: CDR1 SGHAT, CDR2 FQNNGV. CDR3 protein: CASSFGDTEAFF. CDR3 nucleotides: TGTGCCAGCAGCTTTGGGGACACTGAAGCTTTCTTT.

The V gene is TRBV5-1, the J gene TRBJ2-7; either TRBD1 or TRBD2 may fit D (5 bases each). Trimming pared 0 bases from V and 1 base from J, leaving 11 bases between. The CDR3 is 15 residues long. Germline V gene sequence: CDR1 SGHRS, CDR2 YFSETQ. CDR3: CASSLASWGSYEQYF. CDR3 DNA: TGCGCCAGCAGCTTGGCCTCCTGGGGGTCCTACGAGCAGTACTTC.

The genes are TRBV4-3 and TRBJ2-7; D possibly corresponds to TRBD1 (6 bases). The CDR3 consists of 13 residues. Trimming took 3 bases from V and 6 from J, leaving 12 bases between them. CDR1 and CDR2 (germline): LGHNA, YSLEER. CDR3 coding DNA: TGCGCCAGCAGCCATGTTATAGGGGGCGAGCAGTACTTC. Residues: CASSHVIGGEQYF.

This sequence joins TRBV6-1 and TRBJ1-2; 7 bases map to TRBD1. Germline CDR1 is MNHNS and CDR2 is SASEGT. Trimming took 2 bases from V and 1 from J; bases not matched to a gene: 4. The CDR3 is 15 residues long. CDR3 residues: CASSEPRQGNYGYTF. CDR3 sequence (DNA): TGTGCCAGCAGTGAACCTAGACAGGGTAACTATGGCTACACCTTC.

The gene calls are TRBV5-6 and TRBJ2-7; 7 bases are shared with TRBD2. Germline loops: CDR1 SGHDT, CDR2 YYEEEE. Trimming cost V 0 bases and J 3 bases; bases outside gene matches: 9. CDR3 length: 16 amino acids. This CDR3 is CASSLALVAGYYEQYF. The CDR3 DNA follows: TGTGCCAGCAGCTTGGCCTTAGTAGCGGGCTACTACGAGCAGTACTTC.

CDR3 bases: TGTGCCAGCAGCGTTACAGGGGGCGCGCAGCCCCAGCATTTT. It is translated as CASSVTGGAQPQHF. V usage is TRBV9 and J usage is TRBJ1-5, with TRBD1 matching over 9 bases. The CDR3 has 14 amino acids. J lost 7 bases, V lost 2 bases, and 4 bases had no gene match. Germline lookup yields CDR1 SGDLS and CDR2 YYNGEE.

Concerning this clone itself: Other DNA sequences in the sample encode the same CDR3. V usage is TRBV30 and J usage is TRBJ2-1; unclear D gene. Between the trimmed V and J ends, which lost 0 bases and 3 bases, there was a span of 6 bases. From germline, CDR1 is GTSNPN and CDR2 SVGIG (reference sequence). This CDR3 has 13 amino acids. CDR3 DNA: TGTGCCTGGAGTGTGGCTAGCTACAATGAGCAGTTCTTC. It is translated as CAWSVASYNEQFF.

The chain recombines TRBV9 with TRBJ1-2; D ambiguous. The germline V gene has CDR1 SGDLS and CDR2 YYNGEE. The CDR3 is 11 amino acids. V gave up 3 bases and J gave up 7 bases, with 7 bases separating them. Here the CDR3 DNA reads TGTGCCAGCAGCGGTGGGTTTGGCTACACCTTC. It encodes CASSGGFGYTF.

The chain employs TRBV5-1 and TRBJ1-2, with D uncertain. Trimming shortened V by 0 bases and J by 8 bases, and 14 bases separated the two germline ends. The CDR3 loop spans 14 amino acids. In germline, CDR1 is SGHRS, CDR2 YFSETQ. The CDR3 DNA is TGCGCCAGCAGCTTGGATCCAGGTGCGGACGGCTACACCTTC. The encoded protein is CASSLDPGADGYTF. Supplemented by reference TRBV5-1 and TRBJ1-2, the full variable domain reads KAGVTQTPRYLIKTRGQQVTLSCSPISGHRSVSWYQQTPGQGLQFLFEYFSETQRNKGNFPGRFSGRQFSNSRSEMNVSTLELGDSALYLCASSLDPGADGYTFGSGTRLTVV.

The DNA for the CDR3 is TGTGCCAGTAGTACTACAGGGGTCACCTACGAGCAGTACTTC. Its translation is CASSTTGVTYEQYF. The chain couples TRBV19 to TRBJ2-7, with 7 positions matching TRBD1. Per germline, CDR1 LNHDA and CDR2 SQIVND (reference sequence). V lost 4 bases and J lost 2; bases outside the gene matches: 5. This CDR3 is built from 14 residues.

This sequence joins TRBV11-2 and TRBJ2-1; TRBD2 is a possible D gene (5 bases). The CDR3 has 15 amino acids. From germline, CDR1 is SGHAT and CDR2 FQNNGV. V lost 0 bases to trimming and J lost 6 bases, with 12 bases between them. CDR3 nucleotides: TGTGCCAGCAGCTTAGATACGAGCGGCGGCAATGAGCAGTTCTTC. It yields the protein CASSLDTSGGNEQFF.

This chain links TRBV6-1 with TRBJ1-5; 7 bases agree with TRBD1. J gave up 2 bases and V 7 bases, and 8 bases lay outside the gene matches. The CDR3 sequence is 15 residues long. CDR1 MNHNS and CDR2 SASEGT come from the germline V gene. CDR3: CASTTHRGGNQPQHF. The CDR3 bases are TGTGCCAGCACCACTCACAGGGGCGGCAATCAGCCCCAGCATTTT.